This is a list of T cell receptor beta chains from one sample in a study of OX40 agonist ivuxolimab in advanced cancers. Here immunoSEQ multiplex PCR was the method, and the copy in TCRdb shows in-frame clones only, minus some. The sample has tens of thousands of clones, approximately 85% seen once. The input for sequencing was CD4+ or CD8+ T cells sorted from blood, taken in a trial of the OX40 agonist ivuxolimab. The receptors shown here come from an adult with an advanced solid tumor such as melanoma, head and neck, liver or kidney cancer. Both conserved end residues are part of each CDR3. The D gene is left open where the match is weak. Size values are once, few and many counts, or a class for expanded clones, and some rows have none.

TRBJ2-3,-,TRBV6-5,TRBD2,CASSYYGGTDTQYF,TGTGCCAGCAGTTACTACGGGGGGACAGATACGCAGTATTTT
TRBJ2-5,once,TRBV4-1,TRBD2,CASSQDFGTSAQETRYF,TGCGCCAGCAGCCAAGACTTCGGGACTAGCGCCCAAGAGACCCGGTACTTC
TRBJ2-2,-,TRBV19,-,CASSIKREELNTGELFF,TGTGCCAGTAGTATTAAGAGGGAGGAGTTGAACACCGGGGAGCTGTTTTTT
TRBJ2-7,-,TRBV6-4,-,CASSDSTTPGAYEQYF,TGTGCCAGCAGTGACTCGACCACCCCCGGAGCCTACGAGCAGTACTTC
TRBJ1-1,-,TRBV6-1,-,CASSELGDEAFF,TGTGCCAGCAGTGAACTGGGGGATGAAGCTTTCTTT
TRBJ1-3,once,TRBV5-6,-,CASSLGRPTGNTIYF,TGTGCCAGCAGCTTGGGCAGGCCAACTGGAAACACCATATATTTT
TRBJ2-2,-,TRBV4-1,TRBD2,CASSQASGRSSDRELFF,TGCGCCAGCAGCCAAGCTAGCGGGAGGTCCTCAGACCGGGAGCTGTTTTTT
TRBJ2-5,-,TRBV5-6,TRBD1,CASSPWTGALETQYF,TGTGCCAGCAGCCCCTGGACAGGGGCGCTGGAGACCCAGTACTTC
TRBJ2-7,once,TRBV5-6,TRBD1,CASHRGRAEQYF,TGTGCCAGTCACAGGGGGCGCGCCGAGCAGTACTTC
TRBJ2-1,-,TRBV30,-,CAWRGRGGYNEQFF,TGTGCCTGGAGGGGGAGGGGGGGCTACAATGAGCAGTTCTTC
TRBJ2-7,-,TRBV7-2,TRBD1,CASSRRTGGDYEQYF,TGTGCCAGCAGCCGGAGGACAGGGGGGGACTACGAGCAGTACTTC
TRBJ2-7,-,TRBV5-6,-,CASSLGPGEQYF,TGTGCCAGCAGCCTGGGGCCTGGCGAGCAGTACTTC
TRBJ1-4,-,TRBV7-9,-,CASSPGDSTNEKLFF,TGTGCCAGCAGCCCGGGAGACTCAACTAATGAAAAACTGTTTTTT
TRBJ2-7,-,TRBV19,TRBD2,CASSTTLAGVYEQYF,TGTGCCAGTAGCACCACCTTAGCGGGAGTCTACGAGCAGTACTTC
TRBJ2-1,-,TRBV4-2,TRBD2,CASSQEGALGRTSGGNEQFF,TGTGCCAGCAGCCAAGAAGGGGCGCTGGGGAGGACTAGCGGGGGGAATGAGCAGTTCTTC
TRBJ2-2,few,TRBV5-1,TRBD2,CASSLVLAANTGELFF,TGCGCCAGCAGCTTGGTACTAGCGGCCAACACCGGGGAGCTGTTTTTT
TRBJ2-7,-,TRBV25-1,-,CASSVPLGGLGYEQYF,TGTGCCAGCAGTGTCCCTCTGGGCGGCCTAGGGTACGAGCAGTACTTC
TRBJ1-2,-,TRBV6-5,-,CASSYVAYGYTF,TGTGCCAGCAGTTACGTTGCTTATGGCTACACCTTC
TRBJ2-2,-,TRBV7-3,TRBD2,CASSPFGTSGGVNTGELFF,TGTGCCAGCAGCCCCTTCGGGACTAGCGGGGGAGTGAACACCGGGGAGCTGTTTTTT
TRBJ2-2,-,TRBV14,-,CASSQLGLVANTGELFF,TGTGCCAGCAGCCAATTAGGACTTGTTGCGAACACCGGGGAGCTGTTTTTT
TRBJ2-7,few,TRBV6-5,TRBD2,CASRTGLATEQYF,TGTGCCAGCAGGACGGGACTAGCGACCGAGCAGTACTTC
TRBJ1-1,-,TRBV7-9,-,CASRTELSAEAFF,TGTGCCAGCAGGACTGAACTGAGCGCTGAAGCTTTCTTT
TRBJ2-1,-,TRBV10-3,TRBD2,CAISESTWTSGNEQFF,TGTGCCATCAGTGAGTCTACTTGGACTAGCGGGAATGAGCAGTTCTTC
TRBJ1-5,-,TRBV21-1,-,CASSNRQEGQPQHF,TGTGCCAGCAGCAACCGACAGGAGGGTCAGCCCCAGCATTTT
TRBJ2-1,-,TRBV21-1,-,CASSNLSGKNEQFF,TGTGCCAGCAGCAATCTGTCAGGGAAGAATGAGCAGTTCTTC
TRBJ1-1,-,TRBV2,-,CASFRGLGTFF,TGTGCCAGCTTTAGGGGTCTGGGAACTTTCTTT
TRBJ2-1,-,TRBV4-2,-,CASSPPGDEQFF,TGTGCCAGCAGCCCTCCAGGGGATGAGCAGTTCTTC
TRBJ2-7,-,TRBV10-3,-,CAISEEDITRPEQYF,TGTGCCATCAGTGAAGAGGACATAACACGGCCCGAGCAGTACTTC
TRBJ2-3,-,TRBV7-2,-,CASSLDGWADTQYF,TGTGCCAGCAGCTTAGACGGGTGGGCAGATACGCAGTATTTT
TRBJ1-1,-,TRBV7-9,-,CASSERRTEAFF,TGTGCCAGCAGCGAAAGGAGGACTGAAGCTTTCTTT
TRBJ1-5,-,TRBV5-1,-,CASSLDSNQPQHF,TGCGCCAGCAGCTTGGACAGCAATCAGCCCCAGCATTTT
TRBJ2-7,-,TRBV7-9,TRBD2,CASSHRTSANYEQYF,TGTGCCAGCAGCCACCGGACTAGCGCAAACTACGAGCAGTACTTC
TRBJ2-7,-,TRBV7-2,TRBD2,CASSASGTPGNEQYF,TGTGCCAGCAGCGCTAGCGGGACCCCAGGAAACGAGCAGTACTTC
TRBJ1-5,few,TRBV19,TRBD1,CASSSGQNQPQHF,TGTGCCAGTAGTTCGGGACAGAATCAGCCCCAGCATTTT
TRBJ2-7,-,TRBV4-1,TRBD2,CASSQDRGRASEYEQYF,TGCGCCAGCAGCCAAGATCGCGGGAGGGCCTCTGAGTACGAGCAGTACTTC
TRBJ2-5,-,TRBV5-1,TRBD2,CASSLGTSRQETQYF,TGCGCCAGCAGCTTGGGGACTAGCAGGCAAGAGACCCAGTACTTC
TRBJ2-7,-,TRBV4-2,-,CASSLGGPHSSYEQYF,TGTGCCAGCAGCTTGGGAGGCCCTCATAGCTCCTACGAGCAGTACTTC
TRBJ2-6,-,TRBV5-8,-,CASGQGNSGANVLTF,TGTGCCAGCGGGCAGGGGAACTCTGGGGCCAACGTCCTGACTTTC
TRBJ2-1,-,TRBV7-2,TRBD2,CASSRTSGGYNEQFF,TGTGCCAGCAGCCGGACTAGCGGGGGCTACAATGAGCAGTTCTTC
TRBJ1-3,-,TRBV10-1,-,CASSESGTGNTIYF,TGCGCCAGCAGTGAGTCCGGGACTGGAAACACCATATATTTT
TRBJ2-7,-,TRBV4-1,-,CASSQVGTTYEQYF,TGCGCCAGCAGCCAAGTAGGCACTACCTACGAGCAGTACTTC
TRBJ2-5,-,TRBV7-2,-,CASSSQLGPPETQYF,TGTGCCAGCAGCTCCCAACTCGGCCCCCCCGAGACCCAGTACTTC
TRBJ1-6,-,TRBV28,-,CASSLGSGENSPLHF,TGTGCCAGCAGTTTAGGGTCAGGGGAGAATTCACCCCTCCACTTT
TRBJ1-1,-,TRBV10-3,-,CATTLGSTEAFF,TGTGCCACGACCCTTGGCAGCACTGAAGCTTTCTTT
TRBJ2-1,-,TRBV28,-,CASRGGPYNEQFF,TGTGCCAGCAGGGGGGGCCCCTACAATGAGCAGTTCTTC
TRBJ2-5,-,TRBV4-3,TRBD2,CASSQGGGKTQYF,TGCGCCAGCAGCCAAGGCGGGGGAAAGACCCAGTACTTC
TRBJ1-4,-,TRBV7-6,-,CASSLSGAGTEKLFF,TGTGCCAGCAGCTTATCGGGGGCGGGGACTGAAAAACTGTTTTTT
TRBJ2-3,-,TRBV19,TRBD2,CASSIEGTSGVLDTQYF,TGTGCCAGTAGTATAGAAGGGACTAGCGGGGTATTAGATACGCAGTATTTT
TRBJ2-7,-,TRBV5-1,-,CASSLETNYEQYF,TGCGCCAGCAGCTTAGAGACAAACTACGAGCAGTACTTC
TRBJ2-1,-,TRBV5-4,-,CASSFNNEQFF,TGTGCCAGCAGCTTTAACAATGAGCAGTTCTTC
TRBJ2-1,few,TRBV7-3,TRBD2,CASSLTSGGPGGNEQFF,TGTGCCAGCAGCTTGACTAGCGGGGGACCCGGGGGGAATGAGCAGTTCTTC
TRBJ1-2,-,TRBV6-5,TRBD1,CASKTGEGPNYGYTF,TGTGCCAGCAAAACAGGGGAAGGGCCCAACTATGGCTACACCTTC